Below, 22 T cell receptor beta chains from the same sample are listed, as sequenced in a study of T cell changes during pregnancy in multiple sclerosis. The protocol was immunoSEQ multiplex PCR, while the TCRdb copy is restricted to in-frame clones and leaves out a portion. The table includes some 39,000 clones, around nine tenths detected once. The sequences come from CD4+ T cells from peripheral blood mononuclear cells, collected in the second trimester of pregnancy. The receptors shown here come from a female donor in good health, enrolled as a control in a pregnancy study.

The rearrangement joins TRBV28 to TRBJ2-5; a weak D match, TRBD1 (5 bases). CDR1 and CDR2 from the germline V gene are MDHEN and SYDVKM. V dropped 2 bases and J dropped 7 bases, with 17 bases sitting between them. This CDR3 has 15 amino acids. The CDR3: CASSLVSQGVRTQYF. The CDR3 nucleotides read TGTGCCAGCAGTTTAGTTAGCCAGGGTGTTAGGACCCAGTACTTC.

The chain couples TRBV7-9 to TRBJ2-2; TRBD2 agrees at 15 bases. The J segment lost 6 bases and the V segment lost 6 bases, leaving 2 bases of the junction unmatched. The CDR3 has 15 residues. CDR1 is SEHNR, CDR2 FQNEAQ, per germline (reference sequence). Here the CDR3 DNA reads TGTGCCAGCAGACGGACTAGCGGGGGGGCCGGGGAGCTGTTTTTT. This codes for CASRRTSGGAGELFF.

The chain recombines TRBV19 with TRBJ1-5, with no clear D. Per the germline V gene, CDR1 is LNHDA and CDR2 is SQIVND (reference sequence). V lost 1 base and J 11 bases, leaving 12 bases between the germline ends. This CDR3 spans 13 amino acids. CDR3 in amino acids: CASSIGPSRAQHF. The DNA of the CDR3 is TGTGCCAGTAGTATAGGCCCCTCCCGAGCCCAGCATTTT.

V usage is TRBV4-2 and J usage is TRBJ2-1; weak D call: TRBD1 (6 bases). V gave up 5 bases and J gave up 3 bases, with 14 bases separating them. CDR1 LGHNA and CDR2 YNFKEQ come from the germline V gene. There are 15 residues in the CDR3. CDR3 coding DNA: TGTGCCAGCAGCACCGGACAGTCCTACTACAATGAGCAGTTCTTC. Translation gives CASSTGQSYYNEQFF.

V gene TRBV14 combines with J gene TRBJ2-3, with D maybe TRBD1 (6 bases). Trimming stripped 5 bases from V and 8 bases from J, with 14 bases between. The CDR3 runs 13 residues. CDR1 is SGHDN and CDR2 is FVKESK in the germline V gene. The CDR3 protein is CASSSQGVGTQYF. In DNA form, the CDR3 reads TGTGCCAGCAGCTCACAGGGCGTCGGTACGCAGTATTTT.

The rearrangement joins TRBV4-2 to TRBJ2-3, with 10 bases matching TRBD2. The junction had 10 bases not matched to a gene; V was cut back by 5 bases and J by 2 bases. The length of the CDR3 is 17 residues. Per germline, CDR1 LGHNA and CDR2 YNFKEQ. CDR3 coding DNA: TGTGCCAGCAGCGTAACCGGGACTAGCGATTCCACAGATACGCAGTATTTT. It is translated as CASSVTGTSDSTDTQYF.

The chain employs TRBV5-1 and TRBJ2-3, with a possible D match to TRBD2 (6 bases). V was shortened by 6 bases and J by 0 bases, with 11 bases between the two germline ends. This CDR3 region has 14 residues. The germline gives CDR1 SGHRS, CDR2 YFSETQ. CDR3 bases: TGCGCCAGCATCTCGGGACTGAGCACAGATACGCAGTATTTT. As protein: CASISGLSTDTQYF.

This clone was seen only once. This chain uses TRBV28 with TRBJ1-1, with 8 nucleotides matching TRBD1. V gave up 6 bases and J gave up 11 bases; unmatched junction bases: 8. CDR3 length: 12 residues. Germline V lookup: CDR1 MDHEN, CDR2 SYDVKM. CDR3 sequence (DNA): TGTGCCAGCAGCACGACAGGGGTAAGGGCTTTCTTT. Translating it yields CASSTTGVRAFF. Complete variable domain (other parts from reference TRBV28 and TRBJ1-1): DVKVTQSSRYLVKRTGEKVFLECVQDMDHENMFWYRQDPGLGLRLIYFSYDVKMKEKGDIPEGYSVSREKKERFSLILESASTNQTSMYLCASSTTGVRAFFGQGTRLTVV.

A few counts support this clone. The CDR3 protein is CASSVEAGNLQETQYF. Here the CDR3 DNA reads TGTGCCAGCAGCGTAGAGGCCGGGAATTTGCAAGAGACCCAGTACTTC. The chain recombines TRBV9 with TRBJ2-5; D is perhaps TRBD2 (5 bases). Trimming took 0 bases from V and 2 from J, leaving 14 bases between them. The CDR3 length is 16 residues. Germline V lookup: CDR1 SGDLS, CDR2 YYNGEE. Based on the CDR3 plus reference TRBV9 and TRBJ2-5, the full variable domain is DSGVTQTPKHLITATGQRVTLRCSPRSGDLSVYWYQQSLDQGLQFLIQYYNGEERAKGNILERFSAQQFPDLHSELNLSSLELGDSALYFCASSVEAGNLQETQYFGPGTRLLVL.

This clone was counted between two and nine times. The gene calls are TRBV7-3 and TRBJ1-2; TRBD1 might be the D (6 bases). Per the germline V gene, CDR1 is SGHTA and CDR2 is FQGTGA. The CDR3 totals 15 residues. Trimming took off 5 bases at V and 3 bases at J, with 16 bases between the two ends. The CDR3 region has the DNA TGTGCCAGCAGCCCCGCAACAGGGACATACTATGGCTACACCTTC. Protein sequence: CASSPATGTYYGYTF. The full variable domain, rest sourced from reference TRBV7-3 and TRBJ1-2, is GAGVSQTPSNKVTEKGKYVELRCDPISGHTALYWYRQSLGQGPEFLIYFQGTGAADDSGLPNDRFFAVRPEGSVSTLKIQRTERGDSAVYLCASSPATGTYYGYTFGSGTRLTVV.

The V and J genes are TRBV7-2 and TRBJ2-5, with a possible D match to TRBD2 (7 bases). Trimming cost V 3 bases and J 4 bases, with 18 bases left between them. This CDR3 has 16 amino acids. CDR1 is SGHTA and CDR2 is FQGNSA in the germline V gene. The chain's CDR3 is CASSFRGGGASETQYF. CDR3 in DNA: TGTGCCAGCAGCTTTAGGGGTGGGGGGGCATCAGAGACCCAGTACTTC.

This sequence joins TRBV2 and TRBJ1-1, with 8 bases matching TRBD1. Germline CDR1 is SNHLY and CDR2 is FYNNEI. V lost 11 bases to trimming and J lost 4 bases; unmatched junction nucleotides: 15. This CDR3 has 15 amino acids. The CDR3, as DNA: TGTGCCGGAAACCCTCAGGGGGCCGAGGTCACTGAAGCTTTCTTT. Encoded protein: CAGNPQGAEVTEAFF.

The CDR3 DNA is TGTGCCAGCAGCCTCAGGGGGCCGGATGGCTACACCTTC. Its translation is CASSLRGPDGYTF. The V call is TRBV7-2, the J call TRBJ1-2; 8 bases align to TRBD1. The CDR3 contains 13 residues. The V gene's germline CDR1 is SGHTA and CDR2 FQGNSA. Unmatched junction bases numbered 5, after V lost 5 bases and J lost 6 bases.

The gene calls are TRBV7-2 and TRBJ2-1, with 8 bases identical to TRBD2. Germline V gene sequence: CDR1 SGHTA, CDR2 FQGNSA. The trim removed 8 bases at V and 9 bases at J, leaving 6 bases unmatched. The length of the CDR3 is 12 residues. The CDR3: CASRGREGEQFF. The DNA of the CDR3 is TGTGCCAGCCGAGGCCGGGAGGGTGAGCAGTTCTTC.

The genes are TRBV27 and TRBJ2-7; perhaps TRBD1 as D (7 bases). V was cut by 3 bases and J by 0 bases, with 24 bases left in between. Germline assignment: CDR1 MNHEY and CDR2 SMNVEV (reference sequence). The CDR3 loop spans 19 amino acids. CDR3 in amino acids: CASSFISPLRQGGSYEQYF. The CDR3 DNA follows: TGTGCCAGCAGTTTTATCTCACCTCTCAGACAGGGAGGCTCCTACGAGCAGTACTTC.

The CDR3 nucleotides are TGTGCCAGCAGTTTAAGCAGGGCCGGCAATCAGCCCCAGCATTTT. This translates into CASSLSRAGNQPQHF. J is TRBJ1-5 and V is TRBV28; perhaps TRBD1 as D (5 bases). CDR3 length: 15 residues. The V end lost 2 bases, the J end lost 2 bases, and 10 bases lay between the germline ends. CDR1 MDHEN and CDR2 SYDVKM come from the germline V gene.

The gene calls are TRBV28 and TRBJ1-2; D is undetermined. This CDR3 is 15 amino acids long. The germline V and J ends were trimmed by 3 bases and 4 bases, with 15 bases remaining between them. CDR1 is MDHEN and CDR2 is SYDVKM in the germline V gene. CDR3 nucleotides: TGTGCCAGCAGTTTGGAAGTGGGGAGCGGCTATGGCTACACCTTC. It specifies CASSLEVGSGYGYTF.

The CDR3 DNA reads TGTGCCTGGAGTTTGACCGGGGGGTACGAGCAGTACTTC. It is translated as CAWSLTGGYEQYF. V usage is TRBV30 and J usage is TRBJ2-7; 7 positions agree with TRBD2. Germline loops: CDR1 GTSNPN, CDR2 SVGIG (reference sequence). V shed 2 bases and J 4 bases; nucleotides not matched to a gene: 5. This CDR3 contains 13 residues.

The chain employs TRBV19 and TRBJ2-2; TRBD1 aligns across 10 bases. The CDR3 length is 14 residues. Per germline, CDR1 LNHDA and CDR2 SQIVND (reference sequence). V gave up 11 bases and J gave up 5 bases; unmatched junction bases: 8. The CDR3 DNA reads as TGTGCCGCAGGGACAGGGGCTACAACCGGGGAGCTGTTTTTT. It is translated as CAAGTGATTGELFF. The complete variable domain, with remaining parts taken from reference TRBV19 and TRBJ2-2, reads DGGITQSPKYLFRKEGQNVTLSCEQNLNHDAMYWYRQDPGQGLRLIYYSQIVNDFQKGDIAEGYSVSREKKESFPLTVTSAQKNPTAFYLCAAGTGATTGELFFGEGSRLTVL.

J is TRBJ1-1 and V is TRBV6-1, with D tentatively TRBD1 (5 bases). This CDR3 is 14 amino acids long. Germline V lookup: CDR1 MNHNS, CDR2 SASEGT. Trimming pared 8 bases from V and 6 bases from J, leaving 19 bases between. The CDR3 region is CASRTSRAGPEAFF. The CDR3 bases are TGTGCCAGCCGTACTTCTCGCGCAGGGCCTGAAGCTTTCTTT.

The chain couples TRBV7-8 to TRBJ1-2; TRBD1 matches at 8 bases. CDR1 is SGHVS, CDR2 FQNEAQ, per germline. The CDR3 spans 15 residues. V trimming: 8 bases; J trimming: 7 bases; junction bases outside the gene matches: 15. CDR3 sequence (DNA): TGTGCCAGCTCCCAAGGGGGCAGGGGGCTAGGTGGCTACACCTTC. Residues: CASSQGGRGLGGYTF.

This rearrangement joins TRBV30 to TRBJ2-2; D gene uncertain. The V and J ends lost 3 bases and 4 bases respectively, with 12 bases between them. There are 14 residues in the CDR3. The germline V gene encodes CDR1 GTSNPN and CDR2 SVGIG (reference sequence). CDR3 nucleotides: TGTGCCTGGAGCCTTCACTCCCCCACCGGGGAGCTGTTTTTT. Protein sequence: CAWSLHSPTGELFF.